The sequence of this T cell receptor beta chain was determined in a study of T cells in localized non-small cell lung cancer. About this clone: What it binds is not known.

Data came from immunoSEQ multiplex PCR; TCRdb stores just in-frame clones and leaves some out. This sample has tens of thousands of clones, with more than 75% found just once. Study conclusions and caveats: Uninvolved adjacent lung had the highest recorded T cell clonality, with tumor below it. In adjacent lung appeared a median around 54 of the top 100 tumor clones. Longer overall survival was linked to higher blood T cell density.

This TCR was sampled from a woman aged 35-75 years with stage I squamous cell lung carcinoma. Material: peripheral blood, obtained before any cancer treatment.

Written as DNA, the CDR3 is TGTGCCAGCAGTGTAGACAGGGGGGATCAGCCCCAGCATTTT. Residues: CASSVDRGDQPQHF. This chain links TRBV2 with TRBJ1-5, with 9 bases that match TRBD1. The germline CDR1 and CDR2 sequences are SNHLY and FYNNEI. V was clipped by 4 bases and J by 5 bases; unmatched bases: 3. The CDR3 loop spans 14 amino acids.